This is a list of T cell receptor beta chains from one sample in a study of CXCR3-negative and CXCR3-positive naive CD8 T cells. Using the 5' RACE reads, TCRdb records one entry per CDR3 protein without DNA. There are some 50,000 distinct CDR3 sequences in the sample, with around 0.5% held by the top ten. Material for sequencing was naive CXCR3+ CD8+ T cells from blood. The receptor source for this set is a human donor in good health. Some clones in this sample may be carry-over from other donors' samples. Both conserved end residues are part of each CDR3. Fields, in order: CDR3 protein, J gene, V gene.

cdr3_aa: CSARDGTFYEQFF
j_call: TRBJ2-1
v_call: TRBV20-1

cdr3_aa: CASSSGGAGEQYF
j_call: TRBJ2-7
v_call: TRBV7-3

cdr3_aa: CSAKNKPNTGELFF
j_call: TRBJ2-2
v_call: TRBV20-1

cdr3_aa: CASSVEPSGGATDTQYF
j_call: TRBJ2-3
v_call: TRBV9

cdr3_aa: CASSYSNGAQETQYF
j_call: TRBJ2-5
v_call: TRBV6-2/TRBV6-3

cdr3_aa: CASSYSVSGPSSYNEQFF
j_call: TRBJ2-1
v_call: TRBV6-2/TRBV6-3

cdr3_aa: CASSQEVDLGGGAFF
j_call: TRBJ1-1
v_call: TRBV4-3

cdr3_aa: CSVVGAGAASGANVLTF
j_call: TRBJ2-6
v_call: TRBV29-1

cdr3_aa: CASRDPWGIWTEAFF
j_call: TRBJ1-1
v_call: TRBV5-1

cdr3_aa: CASSPPDSLVTGIEQYF
j_call: TRBJ2-7
v_call: TRBV6-5

cdr3_aa: CASRAEANRNEKLFF
j_call: TRBJ1-4
v_call: TRBV28